The 17 T cell receptor beta chains below were found in one sample sequenced in a study of CD8 T cells in ankylosing spondylitis. Overall study findings and caveats: In ankylosing spondylitis blood, a motif of eight highly homologous TCR beta variants appeared characteristic.

TCRdb reprocessed the 5' RACE reads via MiXCR and lists one record per CDR3 protein. The table shows about 700,000 distinct CDR3 sequences, with 15% to 20% occurring only once. What these receptors recognize is not known. Sequencing used blood, either unsorted or a sorted T cell fraction (not recorded which). The receptors shown here come from a male donor with ankylosing spondylitis.

This clonotype was picked up a small number of times. V is TRBV29-1 and J is TRBJ2-1, with 8 positions matching TRBD2. The junction had 9 bases not matched to a gene; V was cut back by 8 bases and J by 0 bases. Germline CDR1 reads SQVTM; CDR2 reads ANQGSEA. The CDR3 spans 15 residues. CDR3 sequence: CSSSGGGSSYNEQFF. The CDR3 DNA is TGCAGCTCCTCCGGCGGGGGGAGCTCCTACAATGAGCAGTTCTTC.

This clonotype was observed a few times. As DNA, the CDR3 is TGTGCCAGCAGCCTAGCGGGGGCCGTCACAGATACGCAGTATTTT. Its translation: CASSLAGAVTDTQYF. This sequence joins TRBV12-3 or TRBV12-4 and TRBJ2-3; 10 nucleotides line up with TRBD2. The CDR3 sequence is 15 residues long. V lost 6 bases and J lost 2; bases outside the gene matches: 5.

The chain has TRBV6-1 and TRBJ1-3; unclear D gene. V was pared by 6 bases and J by 2 bases, with 14 bases between. In germline, CDR1 is MNHNS, CDR2 SASEGT. The CDR3 loop spans 15 amino acids. The CDR3 DNA follows: TGTGCCAGCAGGATCAACATGGAGCCTGGAAACACCATATATTTT. This gives the protein CASRINMEPGNTIYF.

This clonotype was counted a few times. This chain links TRBV29-1 with TRBJ2-2, with 7 bases lining up with TRBD1. The CDR3 covers 12 residues. Germline loops: CDR1 SQVTM, CDR2 ANQGSEA. V was clipped by 7 bases and J by 3 bases; unmatched bases: 2. CDR3: CSGQGDTGELFF. The CDR3 coding sequence is TGCAGCGGGCAGGGGGACACCGGGGAGCTGTTTTTT.

This chain connects TRBV11-2 to TRBJ2-1, with 15 bases that match TRBD2. The V gene's germline CDR1 is SGHAT and CDR2 FQNNGV. The CDR3 is 16 residues long. The junction had 2 bases not matched to a gene; V was cut back by 6 bases and J by 2 bases. The CDR3 DNA reads TGTGCCAGCAGGGGACTAGCGGGAGGCCCCTACAATGAGCAGTTCTTC. It encodes CASRGLAGGPYNEQFF. Drawing the rest from reference TRBV11-2 and TRBJ2-1, the complete variable domain is EAGVAQSPRYKIIEKRQSVAFWCNPISGHATLYWYQQILGQGPKLLIQFQNNGVVDDSQLPKDRFSAERLKGVDSTLKIQPAKLEDSAVYLCASRGLAGGPYNEQFFGPGTRLTVL.

The chain links TRBV18 to TRBJ1-2; D is ambiguous. CDR3 length: 17 amino acids. V was shortened by 2 bases and J by 4 bases, with 20 bases between the two germline ends. CDR1 is KGHSH, CDR2 LQKENI, per germline. The CDR3 DNA follows: TGTGCCAGCTCACCAGTCTCCAGTCCGGGCGGGCTCTATGGCTACACCTTC. Translating gives CASSPVSSPGGLYGYTF.

V gene TRBV24-1 combines with J gene TRBJ2-1; 8 nucleotides match TRBD2. CDR1 KGHDR and CDR2 SFDVKD come from the germline V gene. The ends lost 4 bases at V and 8 bases at J; junction bases unmatched: 9. CDR3 length: 15 amino acids. In nucleotides, the CDR3 is TGTGCCACCAGTGACCCGACTAGCGTGGTCGATGAGCAGTTCTTC. This encodes CATSDPTSVVDEQFF.

The table lists this clonotype with many counts. This chain links TRBV12-3 or TRBV12-4 with TRBJ2-1; the D gene is possibly TRBD2 (6 bases). This CDR3 region has 14 residues. Trimming shortened V by 2 bases and J by 5 bases, and 10 bases separated the two germline ends. The CDR3 protein is CASSLSGLNNEQFF. In DNA form, the CDR3 reads TGTGCCAGCAGTTTATCGGGACTTAACAATGAGCAGTTCTTC.

This clonotype occurred a few times. J is TRBJ1-3 and V is TRBV4-2, with unresolved D. This CDR3 is built from 16 residues. The V end lost 3 bases, the J end lost 0 bases, and 12 bases lay between the germline ends. Germline V CDR1 and CDR2: LGHNA, YNFKEQ. In nucleotides, the CDR3 is TGTGCCAGCAGCCAGTCGGCCGGCAGCTCTGGAAACACCATATATTTT. Amino acids: CASSQSAGSSGNTIYF.

J is TRBJ2-2 and V is TRBV19; D perhaps matches TRBD2 (5 bases). V shed 3 bases and J shed 5 bases, with 13 bases lying between them. The CDR3 sequence is 15 residues long. Germline assignment: CDR1 LNHDA and CDR2 SQIVND (reference sequence). CDR3 protein: CASSILATGTGELFF. The CDR3 nucleotides are TGTGCCAGTAGTATTCTAGCAACGGGAACCGGGGAGCTGTTTTTT. The full variable domain, its missing parts supplied by reference TRBV19 and TRBJ2-2, is DGGITQSPKYLFRKEGQNVTLSCEQNLNHDAMYWYRQDPGQGLRLIYYSQIVNDFQKGDIAEGYSVSREKKESFPLTVTSAQKNPTAFYLCASSILATGTGELFFGEGSRLTVL.

The rearrangement joins TRBV29-1 to TRBJ2-5, with a weak D call TRBD2 (6 bases). The CDR3 contains 16 residues. The V end lost 0 bases, the J end lost 1 base, and 15 bases lay between the germline ends. The germline CDR1 and CDR2 sequences are SQVTM and ANQGSEA. The CDR3 region has the DNA TGCAGCGTTGAAGATTGGAGCGGGCTGGCCCAAGAGACCCAGTACTTC. It codes for CSVEDWSGLAQETQYF.

This clonotype was observed at least ten times. V and J are TRBV4-1 and TRBJ2-7; 9 bases match TRBD1. Trimming took 4 bases from V and 2 from J; bases not matched to a gene: 3. The germline gives CDR1 MGHRA, CDR2 YSYEKL. The CDR3 is made up of 14 amino acids. The CDR3 DNA reads TGCGCCAGCAGCCCGACAGGGGGTACCTACGAGCAGTACTTC. Its translation: CASSPTGGTYEQYF.

V is TRBV6-2 or TRBV6-3 and J is TRBJ2-1; 11 bases fit TRBD1. Germline V gene sequence: CDR1 MNHEY, CDR2 SVGEGT. V gave up 6 bases and J gave up 1 base; unmatched junction bases: 8. The CDR3 totals 17 residues. CDR3 protein: CASSTGQGVRSYNEQFF. CDR3 nucleotides: TGTGCCAGCAGCACGGGACAGGGGGTTCGTTCCTACAATGAGCAGTTCTTC.

This clonotype came up a few times. The chain links TRBV5-1 to TRBJ1-5; D is possibly TRBD1 (5 bases). Trimming pared 5 bases from V and 2 bases from J, leaving 8 bases between. The CDR3 length is 13 residues. CDR1 is SGHRS, CDR2 YFSETQ, per germline. The CDR3 DNA reads as TGCGCCAGCAGGGCAGGGTGCAATCAGCCCCAGCATTTT. The encoded protein is CASRAGCNQPQHF.

The chain couples TRBV20-1 to TRBJ2-4; 7 bases agree with TRBD2. Germline trimming cut 2 bases from V and 5 bases from J; bases unmatched to any gene: 6. Per the germline V gene, CDR1 is DFQATT and CDR2 is SNEGSKA (reference sequence). The CDR3 sequence is 14 residues long. CDR3 sequence reads: CSARIPSGQNIQYF. As DNA, the CDR3 is TGCAGTGCTAGAATTCCTAGCGGACAAAACATTCAGTACTTC.

This chain connects TRBV6-2 or TRBV6-3 to TRBJ1-5; 9 positions match TRBD1. The CDR3 length is 16 residues. Per germline, CDR1 MNHEY and CDR2 SVGEGT. Losses at the gene ends were 2 bases for V and 4 bases for J; bases not matched to a gene: 6. The CDR3 spells CASSYRGQGTNQPQHF. The DNA for the CDR3 is TGTGCCAGCAGTTACAGGGGACAGGGAACGAATCAGCCCCAGCATTTT.

The chain has TRBV20-1 and TRBJ2-5, with D tentatively TRBD2 (5 bases). This CDR3 region has 14 residues. Germline-derived CDR1 and CDR2 are DFQATT and SNEGSKA (reference sequence). The V and J ends lost 4 bases and 1 base respectively, with 13 bases between them. The CDR3 DNA sequence: TGCAGTGCTACCTACCCCAGCGGCCAAGAGACCCAGTACTTC. It codes for CSATYPSGQETQYF.